What follows are 21 T cell receptor beta chains derived from one specimen sequenced in a study of cytomegalovirus exposure and HLA in healthy donors. The table came from immunoSEQ multiplex PCR; TCRdb's copy has only in-frame clones and leaves some out. Altogether about 76,000 clones are present, around 94% being singletons, with the ten largest covering 1.5% to 1.8%. Sequenced sample: PBMCs. The source is a man aged 18 to 30 in good health and CMV-seropositive.

The chain combines TRBV28 with TRBJ2-7; 7 bases match TRBD1. V was clipped by 5 bases and J by 2 bases; unmatched bases: 9. This CDR3 has 15 residues. Germline CDR1 is MDHEN and CDR2 is SYDVKM. The CDR3 spells CASSTPGGGAYEQYF. CDR3 DNA: TGTGCCAGCAGTACCCCAGGGGGTGGGGCCTACGAGCAGTACTTC.

The chain uses TRBV10-3 and TRBJ2-2; perhaps TRBD2 as D (6 bases). Looked up from germline, CDR1 is ENHRY and CDR2 is SYGVKD. V was cut by 6 bases and J by 4 bases, with 12 bases left in between. The CDR3 has 14 amino acids. For the CDR3, the DNA is TGTGCCATCAGATCTAGCGAAAGCACCGGGGAGCTGTTTTTT. Translation gives CAIRSSESTGELFF.

The rearrangement uses TRBV10-3 and TRBJ1-5; no reliable D call. The CDR3 spans 13 residues. V gave up 2 bases and J gave up 7 bases, with 9 bases separating them. In germline, CDR1 is ENHRY, CDR2 SYGVKD. CDR3 loop: CAISEGPGQPQHF. CDR3 DNA: TGTGCCATCAGTGAGGGCCCGGGGCAGCCCCAGCATTTT.

The CDR3: CASSAGGDGSYEQYF. The CDR3 nucleotides read TGTGCCAGCAGCGCCGGGGGGGACGGTTCCTACGAGCAGTACTTC. The chain links TRBV9 to TRBJ2-7; 8 bases are a match to TRBD2. This CDR3 is 15 amino acids long. The germline V gene has CDR1 SGDLS and CDR2 YYNGEE. Germline trimming cut 3 bases from V and 1 base from J; bases unmatched to any gene: 6.

This chain uses TRBV7-8 with TRBJ1-2; perhaps TRBD1 as D (5 bases). Germline values: CDR1 SGHVS, CDR2 FQNEAQ. The V end lost 5 bases, the J end lost 6 bases, and 13 bases lay between the germline ends. The CDR3 covers 13 residues. CDR3: CASSETSGDGYTF. DNA of the CDR3: TGTGCCAGCAGCGAAACGTCGGGGGATGGCTACACCTTC.

V gene TRBV6-1 combines with J gene TRBJ2-1, with 10 nucleotides matching TRBD2. Trimming removed 4 bases from V and 16 bases from J; junction bases left unmatched: 13. CDR3 size: 14 residues. The V gene's germline CDR1 is MNHNS and CDR2 SASEGT. The CDR3 DNA sequence: TGTGCCAGCAGTGGACGGATGCTAGCGGGAGTACGTTTCTTC. Its translation: CASSGRMLAGVRFF.

This chain links TRBV15 with TRBJ2-5; 10 bases match TRBD2. The CDR3 is 16 amino acids. The germline V gene encodes CDR1 LNHNV and CDR2 YYDKDF (reference sequence). The J segment lost 4 bases and the V segment lost 0 bases, leaving 5 bases of the junction unmatched. CDR3 loop: CATSRDRASGGETQYF. Here the CDR3 DNA reads TGTGCCACCAGCAGAGATAGGGCTAGCGGGGGAGAGACCCAGTACTTC. Full variable domain (rest looked up from reference TRBV15 and TRBJ2-5): DAMVIQNPRYQVTQFGKPVTLSCSQTLNHNVMYWYQQKSSQAPKLLFHYYDKDFNNEADTPDNFQSRRPNTSFCFLDIRSPGLGDTAMYLCATSRDRASGGETQYFGPGTRLLVL.

The chain has TRBV28 and TRBJ2-3; TRBD2 aligns across 16 bases. This CDR3 region has 18 residues. Trimming took 8 bases from V and 7 from J; bases not matched to a gene: 15. Germline V gene lookup returns CDR1 MDHEN and CDR2 SYDVKM. The CDR3 is CASAGLAGGEWVRNTQYF. CDR3 in DNA: TGTGCCAGCGCGGGACTAGCGGGAGGGGAGTGGGTGCGTAATACGCAGTATTTT.

The chain combines TRBV6-5 with TRBJ2-1, with TRBD1 identical over 8 bases. The ends lost 5 bases at V and 8 bases at J; junction bases unmatched: 8. This CDR3 comprises 14 residues. Germline lookup yields CDR1 MNHEY and CDR2 SVGAGI. The CDR3 loop is CASSRWTGTDEQFF. The CDR3 nucleotides read TGTGCCAGCAGTCGCTGGACAGGGACCGATGAGCAGTTCTTC.

The rearrangement uses TRBV19 and TRBJ1-2; TRBD1 aligns across 7 bases. Germline assignment: CDR1 LNHDA and CDR2 SQIVND (reference sequence). This CDR3 has 16 residues. Trimming removed 6 bases from V and 3 bases from J; junction bases left unmatched: 13. The DNA of the CDR3 is TGTGCCAGTAGATCCTTCCGACAGGGATCGGACTATGGCTACACCTTC. It specifies CASRSFRQGSDYGYTF.

The rearrangement uses TRBV21-1 and TRBJ2-7; TRBD2 reflects the table's D call only, with no check against the DNA. TRBV21-1 is flagged as a pseudogene. CDR3 length: 14 amino acids. CDR3 sequence: CASSKGLLRGEQYF. For the CDR3, the DNA is TGTGCCAGCAGCAAAGGACTCCTACGGGGCGAGCAGTACTTC.

V usage is TRBV7-3 and J usage is TRBJ2-3; 13 positions agree with TRBD2. The ends lost 6 bases at V and 3 bases at J; junction bases unmatched: 9. CDR3 length equals 17 residues. Per germline, CDR1 SGHTA and CDR2 FQGTGA. The CDR3 bases are TGTGCCAGCAGTTCCTCTGGACTAGCGGGAGTAACAGATACGCAGTATTTT. It translates to CASSSSGLAGVTDTQYF.

The chain is built from TRBV5-1 and TRBJ1-2, with TRBD1 as a possible D gene (5 bases). The germline V gene encodes CDR1 SGHRS and CDR2 YFSETQ. CDR3 length equals 14 residues. With 1 base removed from V and 3 bases from J, the gap between germline ends came to 10 bases. Here the CDR3 DNA reads TGCGCCAGCAGCTTGTCTACGGGGGACTATGGCTACACCTTC. Translating gives CASSLSTGDYGYTF. The full variable domain, in which reference TRBV5-1 and TRBJ1-2 provide the parts outside the CDR3, is KAGVTQTPRYLIKTRGQQVTLSCSPISGHRSVSWYQQTPGQGLQFLFEYFSETQRNKGNFPGRFSGRQFSNSRSEMNVSTLELGDSALYLCASSLSTGDYGYTFGSGTRLTVV.

J is TRBJ1-1 and V is TRBV2, with unresolved D. CDR3 length: 13 residues. CDR1 SNHLY and CDR2 FYNNEI come from the germline V gene. Trimming cost V 3 bases and J 1 base, with 6 bases left between them. The CDR3 region is CASSEGTNTEAFF. The CDR3 DNA sequence: TGTGCCAGCAGTGAGGGCACGAACACTGAAGCTTTCTTT.

This chain uses TRBV11-1 with TRBJ2-3; 7 bases are shared with TRBD1. CDR1 is SGHAT, CDR2 FQDESV, per germline (reference sequence). The CDR3 sequence is 15 residues long. V was pared by 3 bases and J by 2 bases, with 5 bases of the junction left unmatched. CDR3 DNA: TGTGCCAGCAGCTTGCCGGGACAGAACACAGATACGCAGTATTTT. Protein: CASSLPGQNTDTQYF.

This chain links TRBV9 with TRBJ2-7, with 7 bases aligning to TRBD2. Germline V gene lookup returns CDR1 SGDLS and CDR2 YYNGEE. The V and J ends lost 4 bases and 3 bases, in that order; junction bases with no gene match: 10. The CDR3 totals 15 residues. The CDR3 DNA sequence: TGTGCCAGCAGCCCTCACGCGGGCGGGAGCTACGAGCAGTACTTC. Its protein product is CASSPHAGGSYEQYF. Full variable domain (outside the CDR3, taken from reference TRBV9 and TRBJ2-7): DSGVTQTPKHLITATGQRVTLRCSPRSGDLSVYWYQQSLDQGLQFLIQYYNGEERAKGNILERFSAQQFPDLHSELNLSSLELGDSALYFCASSPHAGGSYEQYFGPGTRLTVT.

The chain combines TRBV11-3 with TRBJ2-1; TRBD2 agrees at 13 bases. CDR1 SGHNT and CDR2 YENEEA come from the germline V gene. The length of the CDR3 is 16 residues. V was clipped by 4 bases and J by 5 bases; unmatched bases: 5. The CDR3 here is CASSYGTSGANNEQFF. The DNA for the CDR3 is TGTGCCAGCAGCTACGGGACTAGCGGGGCTAACAATGAGCAGTTCTTC.

On this clone itself: The germline gene is not matched at one end of the junction; a read error may be the cause. The chain couples TRBV5-4 to TRBJ2-6; D is possibly TRBD1 (6 bases). In germline, CDR1 is SGHNT, CDR2 YYREEE (reference sequence). The CDR3 totals 17 residues. CDR3 residues: CASRLGAGETGANVLTF. The CDR3 DNA reads as TGTGCCAGCAGGTTGGGGGCAGGGGAAACTGGGGCCAACGTCCTGACTTTC.

The genes are TRBV18 and TRBJ2-2; D ambiguous. The CDR3 extends over 14 amino acids. The V end lost 0 bases, the J end lost 8 bases, and 10 bases lay between the germline ends. The germline V gene encodes CDR1 KGHSH and CDR2 LQKENI. The CDR3 nucleotides read TGTGCCAGCTCACCACCAACGGAGCTGGGGGAGCTGTTTTTT. Amino acids: CASSPPTELGELFF.

The chain combines TRBV5-1 with TRBJ2-6; the match to TRBD1 covers 7 bases. Germline lookup yields CDR1 SGHRS and CDR2 YFSETQ. Trimming cost V 0 bases and J 0 bases; bases outside gene matches: 6. CDR3 length equals 18 residues. In DNA form, the CDR3 reads TGCGCCAGCAGCTTGGGGGACAGATCTTCCTCTGGGGCCAACGTCCTGACTTTC. Protein: CASSLGDRSSSGANVLTF.

The chain couples TRBV6-1 to TRBJ2-7, with TRBD2 as a possible D gene (6 bases). The CDR3 covers 12 residues. The germline V and J ends were trimmed by 7 bases and 5 bases, with 12 bases remaining between them. Germline V gene lookup returns CDR1 MNHNS and CDR2 SASEGT. CDR3 amino acids: CASNGRIHEQYF. Written as DNA, the CDR3 is TGTGCCAGCAACGGGAGAATCCACGAGCAGTACTTC.